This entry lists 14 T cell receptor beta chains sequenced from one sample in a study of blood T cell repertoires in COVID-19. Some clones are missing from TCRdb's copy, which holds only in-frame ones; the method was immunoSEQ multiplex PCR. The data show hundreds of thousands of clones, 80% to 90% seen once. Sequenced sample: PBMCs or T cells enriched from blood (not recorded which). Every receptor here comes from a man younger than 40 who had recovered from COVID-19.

The CDR3, as DNA: TGTGCCAGTAGTATACCCCCAGAAGACTATGGCTACACCTTC. It specifies CASSIPPEDYGYTF. The chain employs TRBV19 and TRBJ1-2; no clear D gene. CDR3 length: 14 residues. V was cut by 2 bases and J by 3 bases, with 10 bases left in between. The germline CDR1 and CDR2 sequences are LNHDA and SQIVND (reference sequence).

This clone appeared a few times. CDR3 DNA: TGTGCCAGTAGTATCCTGTTCACCGGGGAGCTGTTTTTT. Its translation is CASSILFTGELFF. The rearrangement uses TRBV19 and TRBJ2-2; D is undetermined. The ends were cut back, 3 bases at V and 4 bases at J, with 6 bases in the middle. The CDR3 length is 13 residues. The V gene's germline CDR1 is LNHDA and CDR2 SQIVND (reference sequence).

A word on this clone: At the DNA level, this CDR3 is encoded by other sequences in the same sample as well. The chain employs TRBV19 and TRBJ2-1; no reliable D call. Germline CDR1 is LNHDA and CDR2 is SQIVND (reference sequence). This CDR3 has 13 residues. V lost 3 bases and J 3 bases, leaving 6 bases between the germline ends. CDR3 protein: CASSIPGYNEQFF. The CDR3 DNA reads TGTGCCAGTAGTATCCCAGGCTACAATGAGCAGTTCTTC.

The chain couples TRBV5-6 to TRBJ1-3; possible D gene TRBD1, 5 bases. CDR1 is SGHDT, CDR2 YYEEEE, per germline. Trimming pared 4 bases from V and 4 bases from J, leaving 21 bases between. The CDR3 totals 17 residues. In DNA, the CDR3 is TGTGCCAGCAGCACAGTGGGGTTTCCAGGGTCAGGAAACACCATATATTTT. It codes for CASSTVGFPGSGNTIYF.

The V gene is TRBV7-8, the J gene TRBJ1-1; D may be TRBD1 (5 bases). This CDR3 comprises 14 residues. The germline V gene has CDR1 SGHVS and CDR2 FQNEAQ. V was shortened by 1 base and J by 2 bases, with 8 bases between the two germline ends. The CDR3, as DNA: TGTGCCAGCAGCTTAGGGGGCAGCAACACTGAAGCTTTCTTT. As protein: CASSLGGSNTEAFF.

The CDR3 DNA is TGTGCCAGCAGCTTAGCACCCCTAGCGGCCACAGATACGCAGTATTTT. It encodes CASSLAPLAATDTQYF. The chain is built from TRBV7-2 and TRBJ2-3; TRBD2 matches at 7 bases. CDR1 SGHTA and CDR2 FQGNSA come from the germline V gene. After removal of 0 bases from V and 2 bases from J, the junction contained 5 bases not matched to a gene. The CDR3 covers 16 residues.

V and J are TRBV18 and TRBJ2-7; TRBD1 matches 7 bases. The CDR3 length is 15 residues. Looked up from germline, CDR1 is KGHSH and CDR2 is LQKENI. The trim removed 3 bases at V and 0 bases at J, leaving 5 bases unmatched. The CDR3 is CASSPRQGDSYEQYF. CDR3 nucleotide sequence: TGTGCCAGCTCACCTAGGCAGGGGGACTCCTACGAGCAGTACTTC.

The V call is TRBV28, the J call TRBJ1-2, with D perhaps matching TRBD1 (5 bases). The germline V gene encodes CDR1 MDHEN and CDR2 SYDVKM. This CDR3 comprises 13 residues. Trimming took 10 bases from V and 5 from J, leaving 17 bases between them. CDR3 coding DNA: TGTGCCACAATCCCCCTCAGGGCATATGGCTACACCTTC. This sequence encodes CATIPLRAYGYTF.

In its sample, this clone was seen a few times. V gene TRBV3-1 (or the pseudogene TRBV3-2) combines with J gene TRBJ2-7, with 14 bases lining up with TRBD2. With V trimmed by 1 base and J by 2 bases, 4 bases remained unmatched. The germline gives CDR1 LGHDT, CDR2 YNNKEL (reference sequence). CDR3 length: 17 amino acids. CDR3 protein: CASSQGGLAGEPYEQYF. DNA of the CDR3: TGTGCCAGCAGCCAAGGGGGACTAGCGGGAGAACCCTACGAGCAGTACTTC.

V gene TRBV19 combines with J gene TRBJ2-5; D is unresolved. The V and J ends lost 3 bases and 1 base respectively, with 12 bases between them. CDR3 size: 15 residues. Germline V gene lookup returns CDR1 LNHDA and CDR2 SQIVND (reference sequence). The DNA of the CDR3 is TGTGCCAGTAGTATCCAACTCAGGCCCCAAGAGACCCAGTACTTC. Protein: CASSIQLRPQETQYF.

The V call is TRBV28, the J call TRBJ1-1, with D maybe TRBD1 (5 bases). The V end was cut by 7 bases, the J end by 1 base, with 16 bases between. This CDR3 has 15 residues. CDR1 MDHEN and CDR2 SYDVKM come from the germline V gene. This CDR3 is CASTPTWGPNTEAFF. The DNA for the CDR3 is TGTGCCAGCACCCCCACCTGGGGCCCGAACACTGAAGCTTTCTTT.

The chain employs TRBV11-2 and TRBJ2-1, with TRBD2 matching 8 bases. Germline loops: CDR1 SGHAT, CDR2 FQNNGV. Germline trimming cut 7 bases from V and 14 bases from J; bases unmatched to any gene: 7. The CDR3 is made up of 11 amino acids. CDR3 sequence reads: CASIQAGDKFF. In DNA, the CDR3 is TGTGCCAGCATCCAAGCGGGAGATAAGTTCTTC.

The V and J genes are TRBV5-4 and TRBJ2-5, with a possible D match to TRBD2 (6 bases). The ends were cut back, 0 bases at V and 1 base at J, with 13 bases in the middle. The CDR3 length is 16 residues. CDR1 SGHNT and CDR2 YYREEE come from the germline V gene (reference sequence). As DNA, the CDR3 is TGTGCCAGCAGCTTGGTCCCCCTCGGGGGCCAAGAGACCCAGTACTTC. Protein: CASSLVPLGGQETQYF.

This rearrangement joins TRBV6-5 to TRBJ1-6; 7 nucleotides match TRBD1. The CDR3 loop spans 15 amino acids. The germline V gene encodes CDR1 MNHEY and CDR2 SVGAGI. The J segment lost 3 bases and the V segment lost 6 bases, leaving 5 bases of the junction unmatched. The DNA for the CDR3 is TGTGCCAGCAGGGACCGACAGGGCTATAATTCACCCCTCCACTTT. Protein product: CASRDRQGYNSPLHF.